The source of this T cell receptor beta chain is a study of T cell repertoires in ileal Crohn's disease. Study context: Around 500 nanograms of biopsy DNA per sample underwent TCRB immunosequencing.

Here immunoSEQ multiplex PCR was the method, and the copy in TCRdb shows in-frame clones only, minus some. Of 200 to 250 clones detected, roughly 95% appear once; the ten largest clones hold approximately 6.9%. The V gene's germline CDR1 is MGHRA and CDR2 YSYEKL. The CDR3 runs to 17 residues. V lost 3 bases and J 0 bases, leaving 15 bases between the germline ends. Stated time point: proximal margin of the surgical specimen (macroscopically non-inflamed). The sequenced material came from ileal tissue. This receptor was obtained from an adult with Crohn's disease. The V gene is TRBV4-1, the J gene TRBJ2-1; either TRBD1 or TRBD2 may fit D (5 bases each). This CDR3 reads CASSQSPGTHSYNEQFF. CDR3 nucleotide sequence: TGCGCCAGCAGCCAGTCACCCGGGACGCACTCCTACAATGAGCAGTTCTTC.